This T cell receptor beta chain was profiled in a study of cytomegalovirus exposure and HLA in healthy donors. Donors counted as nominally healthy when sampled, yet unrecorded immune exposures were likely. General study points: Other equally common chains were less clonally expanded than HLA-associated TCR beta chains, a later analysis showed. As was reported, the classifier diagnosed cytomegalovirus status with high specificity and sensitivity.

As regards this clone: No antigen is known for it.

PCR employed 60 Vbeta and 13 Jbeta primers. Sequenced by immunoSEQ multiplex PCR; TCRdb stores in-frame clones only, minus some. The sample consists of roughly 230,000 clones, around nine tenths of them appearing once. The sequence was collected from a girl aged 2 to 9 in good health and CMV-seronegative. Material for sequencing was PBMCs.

This CDR3 is CASSPGHRNSGANVLTF. The CDR3, as DNA: TGTGCCAGCAGCCCGGGACACAGGAACTCTGGGGCCAACGTCCTGACTTTC. J is TRBJ2-6 and V is TRBV9; D is perhaps TRBD1 (6 bases). The CDR3 has 17 residues. The V end was cut by 4 bases, the J end by 0 bases, with 14 bases between. Germline-derived CDR1 and CDR2 are SGDLS and YYNGEE.